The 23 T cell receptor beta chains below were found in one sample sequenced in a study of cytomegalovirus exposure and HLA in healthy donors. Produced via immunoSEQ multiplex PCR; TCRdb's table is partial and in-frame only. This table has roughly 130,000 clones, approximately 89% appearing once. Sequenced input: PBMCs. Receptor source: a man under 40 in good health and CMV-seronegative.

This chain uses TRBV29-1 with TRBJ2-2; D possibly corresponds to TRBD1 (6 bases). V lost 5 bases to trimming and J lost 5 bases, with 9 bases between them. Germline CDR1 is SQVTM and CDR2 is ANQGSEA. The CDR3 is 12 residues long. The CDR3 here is CSVNRETGELFF. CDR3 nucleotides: TGCAGCGTTAACAGGGAGACCGGGGAGCTGTTTTTT.

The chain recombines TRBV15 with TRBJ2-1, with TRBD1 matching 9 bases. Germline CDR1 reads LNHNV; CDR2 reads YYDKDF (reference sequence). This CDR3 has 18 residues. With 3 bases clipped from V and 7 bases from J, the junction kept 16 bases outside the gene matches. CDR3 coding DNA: TGTGCCACCAGCAGCCCGGACAGGGGCGCTGAAGAAGTAAATGAGCAGTTCTTC. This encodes CATSSPDRGAEEVNEQFF.

CDR3 nucleotides: TGTGCCACCAGCAATGGCCCCCTCATTATGCACACAGATACGCAGTATTTT. Translation gives CATSNGPLIMHTDTQYF. This chain uses TRBV15 with TRBJ2-3; D is undetermined. V lost 4 bases to trimming and J lost 2 bases, with 19 bases between them. Germline V gene data show CDR1 as LNHNV and CDR2 as YYDKDF (reference sequence). The length of the CDR3 is 17 residues.

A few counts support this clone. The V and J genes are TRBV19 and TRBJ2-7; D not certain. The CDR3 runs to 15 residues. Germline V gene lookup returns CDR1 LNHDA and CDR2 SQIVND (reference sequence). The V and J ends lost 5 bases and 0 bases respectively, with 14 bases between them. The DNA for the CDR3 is TGTGCCAGTAGTTCTTCAGTAGCCAGCTCCTACGAGCAGTACTTC. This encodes CASSSSVASSYEQYF.

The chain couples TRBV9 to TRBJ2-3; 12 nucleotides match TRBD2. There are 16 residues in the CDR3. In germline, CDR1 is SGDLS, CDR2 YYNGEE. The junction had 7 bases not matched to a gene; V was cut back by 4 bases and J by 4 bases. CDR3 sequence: CASSKRTSGEADTQYF. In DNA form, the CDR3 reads TGTGCCAGCAGCAAACGGACTAGCGGGGAGGCAGATACGCAGTATTTT.

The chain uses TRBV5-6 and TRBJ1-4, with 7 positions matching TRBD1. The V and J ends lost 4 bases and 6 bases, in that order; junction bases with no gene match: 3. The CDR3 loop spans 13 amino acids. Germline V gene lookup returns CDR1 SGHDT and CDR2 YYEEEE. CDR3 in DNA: TGTGCCAGCAGCCAGGGGGGAGATGAAAAACTGTTTTTT. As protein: CASSQGGDEKLFF.

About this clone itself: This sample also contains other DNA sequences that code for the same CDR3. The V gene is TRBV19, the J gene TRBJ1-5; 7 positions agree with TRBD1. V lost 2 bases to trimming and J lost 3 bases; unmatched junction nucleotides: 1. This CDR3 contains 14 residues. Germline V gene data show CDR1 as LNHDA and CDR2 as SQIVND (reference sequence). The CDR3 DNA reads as TGTGCCAGTAGTATAAGGGGGCCCAATCAGCCCCAGCATTTT. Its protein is CASSIRGPNQPQHF.

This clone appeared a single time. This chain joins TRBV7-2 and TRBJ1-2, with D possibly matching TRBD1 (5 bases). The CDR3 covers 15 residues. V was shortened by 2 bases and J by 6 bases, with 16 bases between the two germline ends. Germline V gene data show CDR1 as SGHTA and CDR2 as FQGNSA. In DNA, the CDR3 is TGTGCCAGCAGCTTAATCAGGGAAGTTTGGGATGGCTACACCTTC. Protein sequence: CASSLIREVWDGYTF.

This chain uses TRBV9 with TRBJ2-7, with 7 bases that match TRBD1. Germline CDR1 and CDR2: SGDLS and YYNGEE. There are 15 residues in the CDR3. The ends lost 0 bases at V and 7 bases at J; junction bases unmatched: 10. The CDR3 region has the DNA TGTGCCAGCAGCGTAGGGGTAGGGGGCCTTCAGGAGCAGTACTTC. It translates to CASSVGVGGLQEQYF.

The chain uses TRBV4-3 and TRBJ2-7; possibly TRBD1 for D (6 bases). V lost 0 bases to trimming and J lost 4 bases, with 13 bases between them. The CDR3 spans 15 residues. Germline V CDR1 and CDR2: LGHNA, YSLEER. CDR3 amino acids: CASSQDRGLGYEQYF. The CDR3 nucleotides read TGCGCCAGCAGCCAAGACAGGGGTTTAGGGTACGAGCAGTACTTC.

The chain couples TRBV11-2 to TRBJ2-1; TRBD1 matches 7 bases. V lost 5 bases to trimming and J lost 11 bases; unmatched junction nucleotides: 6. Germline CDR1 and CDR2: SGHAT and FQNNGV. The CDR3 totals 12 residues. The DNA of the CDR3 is TGTGCCAGCAGCCCGGACAGGAGTCAGCAGTTCTTC. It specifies CASSPDRSQQFF.

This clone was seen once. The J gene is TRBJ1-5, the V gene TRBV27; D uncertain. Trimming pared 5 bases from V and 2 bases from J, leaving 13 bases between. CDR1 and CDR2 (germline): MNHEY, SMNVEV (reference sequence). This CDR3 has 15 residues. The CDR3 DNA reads TGTGCCAGCAGTCCCGGGATAGAGGGCAATCAGCCCCAGCATTTT. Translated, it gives CASSPGIEGNQPQHF.

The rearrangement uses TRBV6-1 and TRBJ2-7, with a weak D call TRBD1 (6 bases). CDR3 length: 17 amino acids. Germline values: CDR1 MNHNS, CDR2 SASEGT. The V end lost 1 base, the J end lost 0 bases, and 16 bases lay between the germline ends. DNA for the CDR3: TGTGCCAGCAGTGAAGGAATAGTAGGACAGAGCTCCTACGAGCAGTACTTC. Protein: CASSEGIVGQSSYEQYF.

In DNA form, the CDR3 reads TGTGCCAGCAGCACAAACCCCGGCGGGGGGGAGACCCAGTACTTC. This gives the protein CASSTNPGGGETQYF. The V gene is TRBV5-6, the J gene TRBJ2-5, with 8 bases aligning to TRBD2. CDR3 length: 15 amino acids. Per the germline V gene, CDR1 is SGHDT and CDR2 is YYEEEE. Germline trimming cut 4 bases from V and 5 bases from J; bases unmatched to any gene: 10.

CDR3 sequence reads: CASTFNEKLFF. For the CDR3, the DNA is TGTGCCAGCACCTTTAATGAAAAACTGTTTTTT. This chain joins TRBV28 and TRBJ1-4; D not certain. In germline, CDR1 is MDHEN, CDR2 SYDVKM. V was shortened by 7 bases and J by 4 bases, with 4 bases between the two germline ends. The CDR3 extends over 11 amino acids.

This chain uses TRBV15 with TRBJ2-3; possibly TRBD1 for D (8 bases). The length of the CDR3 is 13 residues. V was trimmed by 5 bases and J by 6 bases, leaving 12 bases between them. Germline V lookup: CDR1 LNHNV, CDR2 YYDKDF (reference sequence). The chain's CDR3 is CATSDRGGDTQYF. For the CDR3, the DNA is TGTGCCACCAGCGACAGGGGAGGGGATACGCAGTATTTT.

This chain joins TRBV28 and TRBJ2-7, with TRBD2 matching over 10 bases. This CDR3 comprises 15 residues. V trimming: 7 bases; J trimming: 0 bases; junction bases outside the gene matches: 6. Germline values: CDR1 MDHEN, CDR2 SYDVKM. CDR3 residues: CASTFSGGISYEQYF. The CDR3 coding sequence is TGTGCCAGCACATTTAGCGGGGGGATCTCCTACGAGCAGTACTTC.

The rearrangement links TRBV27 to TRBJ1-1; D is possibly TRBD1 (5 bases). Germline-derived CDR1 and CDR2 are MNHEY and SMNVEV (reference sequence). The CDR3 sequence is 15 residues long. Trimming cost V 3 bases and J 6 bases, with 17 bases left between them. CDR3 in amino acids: CASSFEAGGYPEAFF. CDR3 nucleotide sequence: TGTGCCAGCAGTTTCGAGGCCGGGGGTTACCCTGAAGCTTTCTTT.

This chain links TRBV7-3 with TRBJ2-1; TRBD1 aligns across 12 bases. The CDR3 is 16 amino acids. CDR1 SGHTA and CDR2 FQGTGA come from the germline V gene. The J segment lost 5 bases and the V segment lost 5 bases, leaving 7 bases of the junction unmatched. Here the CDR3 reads CASSPRGTGGHNEQFF. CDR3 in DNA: TGTGCCAGCAGCCCCCGTGGGACAGGGGGCCACAATGAGCAGTTCTTC. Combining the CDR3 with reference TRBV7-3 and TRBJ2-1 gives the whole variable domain GAGVSQTPSNKVTEKGKYVELRCDPISGHTALYWYRQSLGQGPEFLIYFQGTGAADDSGLPNDRFFAVRPEGSVSTLKIQRTERGDSAVYLCASSPRGTGGHNEQFFGPGTRLTVL.

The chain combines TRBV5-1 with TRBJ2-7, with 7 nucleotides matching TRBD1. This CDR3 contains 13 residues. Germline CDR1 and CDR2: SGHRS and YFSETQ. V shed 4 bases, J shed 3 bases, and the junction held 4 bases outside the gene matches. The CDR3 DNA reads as TGCGCCAGCAGCCGGGACAGAGTCTACGAGCAGTACTTC. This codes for CASSRDRVYEQYF.

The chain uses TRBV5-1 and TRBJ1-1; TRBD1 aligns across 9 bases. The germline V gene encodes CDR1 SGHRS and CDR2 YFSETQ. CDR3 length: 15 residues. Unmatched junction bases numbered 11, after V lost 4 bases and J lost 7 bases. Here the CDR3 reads CASSRPDRGVIEAFF. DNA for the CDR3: TGCGCCAGCAGCCGACCAGACAGGGGGGTAATTGAAGCTTTCTTT.

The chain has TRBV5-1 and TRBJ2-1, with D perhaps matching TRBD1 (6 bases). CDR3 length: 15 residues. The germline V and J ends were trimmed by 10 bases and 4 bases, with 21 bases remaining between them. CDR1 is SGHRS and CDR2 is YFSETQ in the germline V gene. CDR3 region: CACHRTARGYNEQFF. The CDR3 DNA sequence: TGCGCCTGCCACCGGACAGCCCGAGGGTACAATGAGCAGTTCTTC.

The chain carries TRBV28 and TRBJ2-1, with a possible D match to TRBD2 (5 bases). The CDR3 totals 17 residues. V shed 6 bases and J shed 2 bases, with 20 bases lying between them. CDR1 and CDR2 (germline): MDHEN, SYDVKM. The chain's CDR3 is CASRISPGKITYNEQFF. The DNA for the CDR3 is TGTGCCAGCAGGATCTCCCCGGGGAAAATAACCTACAATGAGCAGTTCTTC.